This passage covers 32 T cell receptor beta chains from one sample sequenced in a study of T cell changes during pregnancy in multiple sclerosis. The table came from immunoSEQ multiplex PCR; TCRdb's copy has only in-frame clones and leaves some out. This sample has 49,000 or so clones, with roughly 94% found just once. The sample here was CD8+ T cells from peripheral blood mononuclear cells, taken before pregnancy. Every receptor here comes from a female donor with multiple sclerosis, enrolled in a pregnancy study.

The chain joins TRBV18 to TRBJ2-7; the match to TRBD1 covers 7 bases. The germline CDR1 and CDR2 sequences are KGHSH and LQKENI. This CDR3 has 15 residues. J gave up 3 bases and V 4 bases, and 9 bases lay outside the gene matches. The CDR3 spells CASSHPGQRYYEQYF. Written as DNA, the CDR3 is TGTGCCAGCTCACACCCGGGACAGCGATACTACGAGCAGTACTTC.

The V gene is TRBV4-1, the J gene TRBJ2-4; TRBD1 aligns across 12 bases. The V and J ends lost 10 bases and 3 bases, in that order; junction bases with no gene match: 4. Germline V gene sequence: CDR1 MGHRA, CDR2 YSYEKL. The CDR3 is made up of 14 amino acids. The CDR3 nucleotides are TGCGCCACTGGGACAGGGGGCGTCAAAAACATTCAGTACTTC. Amino acids: CATGTGGVKNIQYF.

The rearrangement uses TRBV5-1 and TRBJ2-5; 12 bases agree with TRBD2. Germline V gene data show CDR1 as SGHRS and CDR2 as YFSETQ. Losses at the gene ends were 0 bases for V and 4 bases for J; bases not matched to a gene: 4. The CDR3 length is 16 residues. CDR3 loop: CASSLAPSGRVETQYF. The CDR3 DNA reads as TGCGCCAGCAGCTTGGCACCTAGCGGGAGGGTAGAGACCCAGTACTTC.

This chain connects TRBV27 to TRBJ1-2, with 7 bases aligning to TRBD1. The CDR3 is made up of 15 amino acids. Per the germline V gene, CDR1 is MNHEY and CDR2 is SMNVEV (reference sequence). V trimming: 6 bases; J trimming: 4 bases; junction bases outside the gene matches: 11. The CDR3 spells CASSRRQGFSYGYTF. The CDR3 DNA sequence: TGTGCCAGCAGCCGGAGACAGGGCTTTTCCTATGGCTACACCTTC.

The chain has TRBV6-5 and TRBJ2-1; D is perhaps TRBD2 (6 bases). The CDR3 length is 16 residues. Trimming took 0 bases from V and 3 from J, leaving 12 bases between them. Germline V CDR1 and CDR2: MNHEY, SVGAGI. CDR3 nucleotides: TGTGCCAGCAGTTACTCTAGCGGTACCCTCTACAATGAGCAGTTCTTC. Protein product: CASSYSSGTLYNEQFF.

The V call is TRBV19, the J call TRBJ1-1, with 9 nucleotides matching TRBD1. The CDR3 is made up of 14 amino acids. From germline, CDR1 is LNHDA and CDR2 SQIVND (reference sequence). Trimming at V came to 3 bases and at J to 10 bases, leaving 9 bases not matched to a gene. The CDR3 spells CASSIPDRGRGAFF. CDR3 bases: TGTGCCAGTAGTATCCCGGACAGGGGAAGGGGAGCTTTCTTT.

The chain has TRBV5-4 and TRBJ2-2, with 9 bases lining up with TRBD1. Looked up from germline, CDR1 is SGHNT and CDR2 is YYREEE (reference sequence). There are 18 residues in the CDR3. Germline trimming cut 1 base from V and 2 bases from J; bases unmatched to any gene: 9. CDR3 in amino acids: CASSLRRRDRANTGELFF. As DNA, the CDR3 is TGTGCCAGCAGCTTGAGAAGGAGGGACAGGGCCAACACCGGGGAGCTGTTTTTT.

The V gene is TRBV27, the J gene TRBJ2-7; possible D gene TRBD2, 6 bases. V lost 1 base and J 3 bases, leaving 10 bases between the germline ends. Germline loops: CDR1 MNHEY, CDR2 SMNVEV (reference sequence). The CDR3 consists of 14 residues. As DNA, the CDR3 is TGTGCCAGCAGTTTATATCTTAGCGGCTACGAGCAGTACTTC. The encoded protein is CASSLYLSGYEQYF.

V usage is TRBV5-1 and J usage is TRBJ2-4; the match to TRBD2 covers 9 bases. The length of the CDR3 is 16 residues. Germline CDR1 SGHRS, CDR2 YFSETQ. After removal of 0 bases from V and 3 bases from J, the junction contained 4 bases not matched to a gene. DNA of the CDR3: TGCGCCAGCAGCTTGGGGCGGGAGGGCCTCAAAAACATTCAGTACTTC. Translation gives CASSLGREGLKNIQYF. The full variable domain, in which reference TRBV5-1 and TRBJ2-4 provide the parts outside the CDR3, is KAGVTQTPRYLIKTRGQQVTLSCSPISGHRSVSWYQQTPGQGLQFLFEYFSETQRNKGNFPGRFSGRQFSNSRSEMNVSTLELGDSALYLCASSLGREGLKNIQYFGAGTRLSVL.

This chain uses TRBV5-4 with TRBJ2-3, with D unclear. This CDR3 has 13 residues. CDR1 and CDR2 (germline): SGHNT, YYREEE (reference sequence). V lost 0 bases and J 6 bases, leaving 8 bases between the germline ends. The CDR3 coding sequence is TGTGCCAGCAGCTTGGCGGAGTTGGATACGCAGTATTTT. It yields the protein CASSLAELDTQYF.

Notes on this clone: This CDR3 is also generated by other DNA sequences in the sample. V is TRBV4-1 and J is TRBJ1-1; TRBD1 agrees at 8 bases. Germline loops: CDR1 MGHRA, CDR2 YSYEKL. The ends lost 3 bases at V and 1 base at J; junction bases unmatched: 4. The CDR3 runs 15 residues. The CDR3 coding sequence is TGCGCCAGCAGCCACCGCGGACAGGGGAACACTGAAGCTTTCTTT. It codes for CASSHRGQGNTEAFF.

The rearrangement links TRBV29-1 to TRBJ2-1; 9 bases fit TRBD2. Germline CDR1 and CDR2: SQVTM and ANQGSEA. This CDR3 has 14 residues. The ends lost 5 bases at V and 8 bases at J; junction bases unmatched: 10. The CDR3 protein is CSVKGSGRRDEQFF. DNA for the CDR3: TGCAGCGTTAAGGGCAGCGGGAGGAGAGATGAGCAGTTCTTC.

This chain links TRBV19 with TRBJ2-7; 7 bases fit TRBD2. This CDR3 is built from 13 residues. Trimming at V came to 4 bases and at J to 3 bases, leaving 3 bases not matched to a gene. CDR1 LNHDA and CDR2 SQIVND come from the germline V gene (reference sequence). The chain's CDR3 is CASSSGSLYEQYF. For the CDR3, the DNA is TGTGCCAGTAGTAGCGGGAGCCTCTACGAGCAGTACTTC. The full variable domain, rest sourced from reference TRBV19 and TRBJ2-7, is DGGITQSPKYLFRKEGQNVTLSCEQNLNHDAMYWYRQDPGQGLRLIYYSQIVNDFQKGDIAEGYSVSREKKESFPLTVTSAQKNPTAFYLCASSSGSLYEQYFGPGTRLTVT.

The J gene is TRBJ1-1, the V gene TRBV29-1; D is possibly TRBD1 (5 bases). The CDR3 length is 15 residues. V shed 0 bases and J shed 1 base, with 12 bases lying between them. Germline CDR1 is SQVTM and CDR2 is ANQGSEA. CDR3 residues: CSVEDLQGGNTEAFF. The DNA of the CDR3 is TGCAGCGTTGAAGATTTGCAGGGTGGGAACACTGAAGCTTTCTTT.

The V and J genes are TRBV28 and TRBJ1-1; 8 bases align to TRBD1. The CDR3 loop spans 19 amino acids. The germline CDR1 and CDR2 sequences are MDHEN and SYDVKM. V shed 0 bases and J 6 bases; nucleotides not matched to a gene: 18. The CDR3 DNA reads as TGTGCCAGCAGTTTATGGCCGACAGGGGCCGGGTTAGTCGACCCTGAAGCTTTCTTT. This encodes CASSLWPTGAGLVDPEAFF.

This chain joins TRBV9 and TRBJ2-3, with 10 positions matching TRBD2. Germline V gives CDR1 SGDLS, CDR2 YYNGEE. This CDR3 contains 19 residues. V lost 3 bases, J lost 8 bases, and 21 bases stayed unmatched. The CDR3 sequence: CASSGGSSGRVCLAITQYF. The CDR3 DNA sequence: TGTGCCAGCAGCGGGGGGTCCAGCGGGAGGGTCTGTTTGGCAATTACGCAGTATTTT.

The chain joins TRBV2 to TRBJ2-7, with D perhaps TRBD2 (7 bases). CDR3 size: 14 residues. V shed 3 bases and J shed 12 bases, with 21 bases lying between them. Germline CDR1 and CDR2: SNHLY and FYNNEI. The CDR3 DNA is TGTGCCAGCAGTGAGATCCTATCAGGGGAGGGCGGGTACTTC. Its protein is CASSEILSGEGGYF. The whole variable domain, filled in from reference TRBV2 and TRBJ2-7, reads EPEVTQTPSHQVTQMGQEVILRCVPISNHLYFYWYRQILGQKVEFLVSFYNNEISEKSEIFDDQFSVERPDGSNFTLKIRSTKLEDSAMYFCASSEILSGEGGYFGPGTRLTVT.

The chain uses TRBV9 and TRBJ2-5; tentatively, D is TRBD2 (6 bases). The germline V and J ends were trimmed by 2 bases and 0 bases, with 14 bases remaining between them. Germline CDR1 reads SGDLS; CDR2 reads YYNGEE. This CDR3 comprises 16 residues. The CDR3 loop is CASSVNSGTDQETQYF. The CDR3 DNA is TGTGCCAGCAGCGTCAACTCCGGGACTGACCAAGAGACCCAGTACTTC. Together with reference TRBV9 and TRBJ2-5, the CDR3 gives the full variable domain: DSGVTQTPKHLITATGQRVTLRCSPRSGDLSVYWYQQSLDQGLQFLIQYYNGEERAKGNILERFSAQQFPDLHSELNLSSLELGDSALYFCASSVNSGTDQETQYFGPGTRLLVL.

The chain uses TRBV4-3 and TRBJ1-2; tentatively, D is TRBD1 (6 bases). Deletions cut 4 bases from V and 3 bases from J, with 21 bases between. The germline V gene has CDR1 LGHNA and CDR2 YSLEER. This CDR3 has 17 amino acids. The CDR3 bases are TGCGCCAGCAGCCGCCTAGAGAGGGGGGGCGAAGACTATGGCTACACCTTC. Amino acids: CASSRLERGGEDYGYTF.

The chain recombines TRBV6-5 with TRBJ2-1, with a weak D call TRBD2 (5 bases). CDR3 length equals 16 residues. In germline, CDR1 is MNHEY, CDR2 SVGAGI. Trimming removed 3 bases from V and 0 bases from J, with 12 bases in between. The CDR3 sequence: CASSYSDPSSYNEQFF. The CDR3 DNA reads TGTGCCAGCAGTTATAGCGACCCTAGCTCCTACAATGAGCAGTTCTTC.

The chain joins TRBV2 to TRBJ2-7, with D perhaps matching TRBD2 (6 bases). CDR1 SNHLY and CDR2 FYNNEI come from the germline V gene. The V end lost 6 bases, the J end lost 2 bases, and 8 bases lay between the germline ends. This CDR3 comprises 12 residues. CDR3 DNA sequence: TGTGCCAGCAGGGGAGGTCCCTACGAGCAGTACTTC. As protein: CASRGGPYEQYF.

The chain employs TRBV7-9 and TRBJ2-5, with TRBD2 identical over 11 bases. The germline V gene has CDR1 SEHNR and CDR2 FQNEAQ (reference sequence). CDR3 length: 15 amino acids. Trimming at V came to 5 bases and at J to 1 base, leaving 3 bases not matched to a gene. CDR3 sequence (DNA): TGTGCCAGCAGCCTTAGCGGGAGGGCCCAAGAGACCCAGTACTTC. Translated: CASSLSGRAQETQYF.

The V call is TRBV5-4, the J call TRBJ1-2; 10 positions agree with TRBD1. The CDR3 extends over 15 amino acids. Germline lookup yields CDR1 SGHNT and CDR2 YYREEE (reference sequence). V trimming: 3 bases; J trimming: 8 bases; junction bases outside the gene matches: 10. The CDR3 here is CASSSGTGVSGGYTF. The CDR3 nucleotides read TGTGCCAGCAGCTCCGGGACAGGGGTTTCAGGGGGCTACACCTTC.

This chain uses TRBV5-1 with TRBJ1-4; 12 nucleotides match TRBD1. Looked up from germline, CDR1 is SGHRS and CDR2 is YFSETQ. CDR3 size: 15 residues. V lost 4 bases to trimming and J lost 7 bases; unmatched junction nucleotides: 5. The CDR3, as DNA: TGCGCCAGCAGCGCCGGGACAGGGGGCGGTGAAAAACTGTTTTTT. Protein sequence: CASSAGTGGGEKLFF.

The chain employs TRBV6-1 and TRBJ2-7; TRBD2 matches at 7 bases. Germline-derived CDR1 and CDR2 are MNHNS and SASEGT. The CDR3 sequence is 16 residues long. The J segment lost 4 bases and the V segment lost 2 bases, leaving 11 bases of the junction unmatched. CDR3 bases: TGTGCCAGCAGTGAATGGGGGATGCTAGCGGATTACGAGCAGTACTTC. Amino acids: CASSEWGMLADYEQYF.

V usage is TRBV29-1 and J usage is TRBJ2-1; the match to TRBD2 covers 7 bases. Germline V CDR1 and CDR2: SQVTM, ANQGSEA. V trimming: 3 bases; J trimming: 10 bases; junction bases outside the gene matches: 12. There are 14 residues in the CDR3. In DNA, the CDR3 is TGCAGCGTTGAGCCCGCCGCTAGCGGTCGGGAGCAGTTCTTC. It encodes CSVEPAASGREQFF.

The chain couples TRBV27 to TRBJ2-5, with 9 bases lining up with TRBD1. V lost 8 bases, J lost 4 bases, and 11 bases stayed unmatched. Per the germline V gene, CDR1 is MNHEY and CDR2 is SMNVEV (reference sequence). The CDR3 consists of 15 residues. The DNA of the CDR3 is TGTGCCAGCCGCCTCCGGGACAGGGAATTAGAGACCCAGTACTTC. This translates into CASRLRDRELETQYF.

This clone was picked up one time. The genes are TRBV27 and TRBJ1-2; D is perhaps TRBD1 (5 bases). The CDR3 is 16 residues long. CDR1 MNHEY and CDR2 SMNVEV come from the germline V gene (reference sequence). V shed 7 bases and J shed 2 bases, with 20 bases lying between them. In DNA, the CDR3 is TGTGCCAGCACTTCCTTCGGCCAGGGCCTCAACTATGGCTACACCTTC. Protein product: CASTSFGQGLNYGYTF.

The chain links TRBV7-9 to TRBJ2-1; D is unclear. Germline CDR1 is SEHNR and CDR2 is FQNEAQ (reference sequence). The CDR3 runs 11 residues. Trimming pared 7 bases from V and 3 bases from J, leaving 4 bases between. DNA of the CDR3: TGTGCCAGCAAGAGCTACAATGAGCAGTTCTTC. It specifies CASKSYNEQFF.

This clone turned up a few times. The chain uses TRBV2 and TRBJ1-2, with TRBD1 matching 8 bases. This CDR3 contains 14 residues. Unmatched junction bases numbered 5, after V lost 8 bases and J lost 0 bases. From germline, CDR1 is SNHLY and CDR2 FYNNEI. CDR3: CASPGTGANYGYTF. The DNA for the CDR3 is TGTGCCAGCCCCGGGACAGGAGCTAACTATGGCTACACCTTC.

CDR3 DNA sequence: TGCAGCGCAAAAACAGGGGATCGCATCGAGCAGTTCTTC. This gives the protein CSAKTGDRIEQFF. This chain links TRBV29-1 with TRBJ2-1; 7 nucleotides line up with TRBD1. With V trimmed by 7 bases and J by 10 bases, 13 bases remained unmatched. The V gene's germline CDR1 is SQVTM and CDR2 ANQGSEA. The CDR3 consists of 13 residues.

The rearrangement uses TRBV2 and TRBJ1-1, with 7 positions matching TRBD1. The V gene end was trimmed by 8 bases and the J gene end by 0 bases; junction bases not matched to a gene: 6. The germline V gene encodes CDR1 SNHLY and CDR2 FYNNEI. CDR3 length equals 14 residues. CDR3 sequence: CASSAGQLNTEAFF. CDR3 bases: TGTGCCAGCTCGGCGGGACAGCTGAACACTGAAGCTTTCTTT.